What follows are 20 T cell receptor beta chains derived from one specimen sequenced in a study of chemoradiotherapy in HPV16-positive cancers. The protocol was immunoSEQ multiplex PCR, while the TCRdb copy is restricted to in-frame clones and leaves out a portion. The sample lists 25,000 to 30,000 clones, roughly nine tenths occurring once. Sequenced here: blood, sampled from a patient who underwent chemoradiotherapy. These receptors all stem from a human donor with HPV-associated anogenital cancer.

The chain uses TRBV6-5 and TRBJ2-7; 8 bases fit TRBD1. The length of the CDR3 is 15 residues. V lost 0 bases, J lost 0 bases, and 1 base stayed unmatched. In germline, CDR1 is MNHEY, CDR2 SVGAGI. The CDR3, as DNA: TGTGCCAGCAGTTACTCCACAGGGGGCTCCTACGAGCAGTACTTC. This translates into CASSYSTGGSYEQYF.

V gene TRBV7-2 combines with J gene TRBJ2-3, with a tentative D call TRBD2 (5 bases). Trimming left V 5 bases short and J 1 base short, with 13 bases between. The CDR3 spans 15 residues. Germline loops: CDR1 SGHTA, CDR2 FQGNSA. The CDR3 loop reads CASSTRNLGTDTQYF. Written as DNA, the CDR3 is TGTGCCAGCAGCACTAGAAATTTAGGCACAGATACGCAGTATTTT.

The gene calls are TRBV7-9 and TRBJ1-4, with D unresolved. Trimming shortened V by 1 base and J by 8 bases, and 11 bases separated the two germline ends. From germline, CDR1 is SEHNR and CDR2 FQNEAQ (reference sequence). CDR3 length equals 14 residues. CDR3 nucleotide sequence: TGTGCCAGCAGCTTAGAGCGGGGAAGAGAAAAACTGTTTTTT. This encodes CASSLERGREKLFF.

V and J are TRBV4-2 and TRBJ1-4, with no clear D. This CDR3 comprises 14 residues. The germline V gene encodes CDR1 LGHNA and CDR2 YNFKEQ. V was trimmed by 6 bases and J by 6 bases, leaving 14 bases between them. The CDR3 region is CASRPGGSDEKLFF. The CDR3 DNA reads TGTGCCAGCAGACCCGGCGGGTCGGATGAAAAACTGTTTTTT.

The chain recombines TRBV4-1 with TRBJ2-1; D gene unclear. V was pared by 1 base and J by 3 bases, with 13 bases between. This CDR3 comprises 16 residues. Looked up from germline, CDR1 is MGHRA and CDR2 is YSYEKL. DNA for the CDR3: TGCGCCAGCAGCCAAGGCGTCCGTCTAATCTACAATGAGCAGTTCTTC. This encodes CASSQGVRLIYNEQFF.

This clone was seen a few times. The chain combines TRBV27 with TRBJ1-1, with a possible D match to TRBD1 (5 bases). The length of the CDR3 is 14 residues. In germline, CDR1 is MNHEY, CDR2 SMNVEV (reference sequence). Between the trimmed V and J ends, which lost 3 bases and 2 bases, there was a span of 10 bases. Here the CDR3 reads CASSFLGTNTEAFF. CDR3 in DNA: TGTGCCAGCAGTTTCCTCGGGACCAACACTGAAGCTTTCTTT.

The chain joins TRBV29-1 to TRBJ2-2, with D possibly TRBD1 on 5 matching bases. The CDR3 consists of 14 residues. Trimming took off 0 bases at V and 7 bases at J, with 12 bases between the two ends. CDR1 and CDR2 from the germline V gene are SQVTM and ANQGSEA. This CDR3 is CSVEDWTLGGELFF. The CDR3 bases are TGCAGCGTTGAAGATTGGACACTGGGCGGGGAGCTGTTTTTT.

The chain couples TRBV27 to TRBJ2-3, with D perhaps TRBD2 (6 bases). The V gene's germline CDR1 is MNHEY and CDR2 SMNVEV (reference sequence). Trimming cost V 3 bases and J 3 bases, with 16 bases left between them. CDR3 size: 16 residues. This CDR3 reads CASSFSLARGTDTQYF. For the CDR3, the DNA is TGTGCCAGCAGTTTCTCACTAGCCCGGGGGACAGATACGCAGTATTTT.

This sequence joins TRBV27 and TRBJ1-5; 8 nucleotides line up with TRBD1. V shed 11 bases and J 3 bases; nucleotides not matched to a gene: 24. The CDR3 consists of 19 residues. CDR1 is MNHEY and CDR2 is SMNVEV in the germline V gene (reference sequence). Written as DNA, the CDR3 is TGTGCCCGGACAGGGCGTGGGGAGGGGTCCCGTAGCGACAATCAGCCCCAGCATTTT. Residues: CARTGRGEGSRSDNQPQHF.

The chain uses TRBV9 and TRBJ1-5; 8 positions match TRBD1. Trimming removed 3 bases from V and 9 bases from J; junction bases left unmatched: 5. Germline assignment: CDR1 SGDLS and CDR2 YYNGEE. The CDR3 has 13 amino acids. CDR3 region: CASSAETGAPQHF. CDR3 in DNA: TGTGCCAGCAGCGCAGAGACAGGGGCGCCCCAGCATTTT.

The V and J genes are TRBV5-4 and TRBJ2-5; TRBD1 or TRBD2 may be the D gene (5 bases each). This CDR3 region has 17 residues. Germline CDR1 reads SGHNT; CDR2 reads YYREEE (reference sequence). The germline V and J ends were trimmed by 1 base and 0 bases, with 16 bases remaining between them. The CDR3 DNA is TGTGCCAGCAGCTTGATTTTCGGGACGGAAAACCAAGAGACCCAGTACTTC. Protein sequence: CASSLIFGTENQETQYF.

The count of this clone is one. The chain has TRBV2 and TRBJ2-7, with a weak D call TRBD1 (6 bases). Between the trimmed V and J ends, which lost 6 bases and 1 base, there was a span of 16 bases. The CDR3 length is 15 residues. Germline V gene lookup returns CDR1 SNHLY and CDR2 FYNNEI. In DNA, the CDR3 is TGTGCCAGCAGGGGACAAGTTGGCGTATCCTACGAGCAGTACTTC. Protein product: CASRGQVGVSYEQYF.

The V gene is TRBV19, the J gene TRBJ1-5, with a weak D call TRBD1 (6 bases). Germline CDR1 and CDR2: LNHDA and SQIVND (reference sequence). The CDR3 has 15 residues. V lost 5 bases to trimming and J lost 2 bases, with 13 bases between them. In nucleotides, the CDR3 is TGTGCCAGTAGTGTCGGACAGTACGGCAATCAGCCCCAGCATTTT. Translated: CASSVGQYGNQPQHF.

The chain has TRBV18 and TRBJ2-2, with 9 bases fitting TRBD1. Germline CDR1 KGHSH, CDR2 LQKENI. V was clipped by 4 bases and J by 3 bases; unmatched bases: 6. This CDR3 region has 16 residues. The DNA of the CDR3 is TGTGCCAGCTCACTTTTCCGGGACAGGGACACCGGGGAGCTGTTTTTT. It encodes CASSLFRDRDTGELFF.

This sequence joins TRBV4-2 and TRBJ2-2, with TRBD2 as a possible D gene (5 bases). This CDR3 spans 15 amino acids. The germline V gene encodes CDR1 LGHNA and CDR2 YNFKEQ. Trimming removed 4 bases at V and 3 bases at J, with 12 bases between. The CDR3 reads CASSPEGRDTGELFF. The CDR3 nucleotides read TGTGCCAGCAGCCCCGAGGGCCGGGACACCGGGGAGCTGTTTTTT.

This clone has just one count. The chain links TRBV6-1 to TRBJ2-2; tentatively, D is TRBD1 (6 bases). Trimming removed 7 bases from V and 2 bases from J, with 11 bases in between. This CDR3 is built from 14 residues. From germline, CDR1 is MNHNS and CDR2 SASEGT. DNA for the CDR3: TGTGCCAGCACGGGGACATTTAACACCGGGGAGCTGTTTTTT. It is translated as CASTGTFNTGELFF.

The chain is built from TRBV7-2 and TRBJ1-5; D might be TRBD1 (6 bases). The CDR3 has 14 amino acids. CDR1 is SGHTA and CDR2 is FQGNSA in the germline V gene. V was shortened by 2 bases and J by 6 bases, with 11 bases between the two germline ends. The CDR3 DNA reads as TGTGCCAGCAGCTTAAGGGGGGGAGGTCAGCCCCAGCATTTT. Its translation: CASSLRGGGQPQHF.

A word on this clone: The same CDR3 can be traced to other DNA sequences in this sample. The gene calls are TRBV7-2 and TRBJ1-1, with D perhaps TRBD1 (6 bases). The CDR3 covers 13 residues. V was pared by 3 bases and J by 1 base, with 6 bases between. Germline CDR1 SGHTA, CDR2 FQGNSA. CDR3 loop: CASSLGQNTEAFF. The CDR3 DNA reads TGTGCCAGCAGCTTGGGACAGAACACTGAAGCTTTCTTT.

The chain uses TRBV5-5 and TRBJ1-4, with D uncertain. Per the germline V gene, CDR1 is SGHKS and CDR2 is YYEKEE (reference sequence). Trimming cost V 2 bases and J 8 bases, with 10 bases left between them. The CDR3 length is 13 residues. DNA of the CDR3: TGTGCCAGCAGCTTTAGGCTCGGGGAAAAACTGTTTTTT. Its translation is CASSFRLGEKLFF. The entire variable domain, with the rest obtained from reference TRBV5-5 and TRBJ1-4, is as follows: DAGVTQSPTHLIKTRGQQVTLRCSPISGHKSVSWYQQVLGQGPQFIFQYYEKEERGRGNFPDRFSARQFPNYSSELNVNALLLGDSALYLCASSFRLGEKLFFGSGTQLSVL.

This chain connects TRBV28 to TRBJ1-2, with unresolved D. In germline, CDR1 is MDHEN, CDR2 SYDVKM. Trimming took 6 bases from V and 4 from J, leaving 12 bases between them. The CDR3 covers 13 residues. CDR3 bases: TGTGCCAGCAGGACCGACGGAGGCTATGGCTACACCTTC. It yields the protein CASRTDGGYGYTF.